The rows below give T cell receptor beta chains drawn from one sample of a study of graft-versus-host responses after intestinal transplantation. The antigens for these receptors are not known. TCRdb's table, derived via immunoSEQ multiplex PCR, lists solely in-frame clones and lacks some. The table lists tens of thousands of clones, roughly 95% of them singletons. The sequences come from unstimulated CD8+ T cells sorted from spleen or lymph node cells, collected before transplant. These TCRs come from a human donor who was the organ donor for an intestinal transplant. The CDR3 runs from the conserved cysteine through the conserved F or W. A D gene is named only where the DNA matches it firmly. Only part of the rows carry a size: once, few, many, or a class if the clone is expanded.

v_gene	d_gene	abundance	j_gene	CDR3aa	CDR3nt
TRBV30	.	.	TRBJ2-7	CASPSRGASSYEQYF	TGTGCCTCCCCCTCGAGGGGGGCAAGCTCCTACGAGCAGTACTTC
TRBV5-1	TRBD2	.	TRBJ2-3	CASSLRGGLDTQYF	TGCGCCAGCAGCTTGCGGGGGGGCTTAGATACGCAGTATTTT
TRBV4-1	.	.	TRBJ2-7	CASSPGPGVNEQYF	TGCGCCAGCAGCCCAGGACCAGGGGTGAACGAGCAGTACTTC
TRBV9	TRBD2	.	TRBJ2-7	CASSPHSILAGASPYEQYF	TGTGCCAGCAGCCCCCACAGTATTCTAGCGGGGGCCTCTCCGTACGAGCAGTACTTC
TRBV4-3	.	.	TRBJ1-2	CASSQDRYSRAYGYTF	TGCGCCAGCAGCCAAGATAGATACAGCCGCGCGTATGGCTACACCTTC
TRBV4-1	TRBD2	.	TRBJ2-7	CASSQRLAGDYEQYF	TGCGCCAGCAGCCAGCGACTAGCGGGGGACTACGAGCAGTACTTC
TRBV7-2	TRBD2	once	TRBJ2-1	CASSLLSGGYNEQFF	TGTGCCAGCAGCCTACTTAGCGGGGGGTACAATGAGCAGTTCTTC
TRBV7-8	.	.	TRBJ1-1	CASSLPETYMNTEAFF	TGTGCCAGCAGCTTACCAGAGACTTATATGAACACTGAAGCTTTCTTT
TRBV7-9	.	.	TRBJ2-1	CASSLSFGGLSYNEQFF	TGTGCCAGCAGCTTATCTTTCGGGGGGCTATCCTACAATGAGCAGTTCTTC
TRBV13	TRBD2	.	TRBJ2-1	CASSFWTSGVYNEQFF	TGTGCCAGCAGCTTTTGGACTAGCGGGGTCTACAATGAGCAGTTCTTC
TRBV4-1	.	.	TRBJ2-1	CASSQEVPTYNEQFF	TGCGCCAGCAGCCAAGAGGTTCCAACGTACAATGAGCAGTTCTTC
TRBV7-9	.	.	TRBJ2-3	CASSFWEDTQYF	TGTGCCAGCAGCTTCTGGGAAGATACGCAGTATTTT
TRBV29-1	.	.	TRBJ2-2	CSVVLGSGELFF	TGCAGCGTTGTTTTGGGTAGCGGGGAGCTGTTTTTT
TRBV7-3	.	.	TRBJ2-5	CASSLFGHGETQYF	TGTGCCAGCAGCTTATTCGGGCACGGAGAGACCCAGTACTTC
TRBV7-9	TRBD2	.	TRBJ2-1	CASSSHSGNYNEQFF	TGTGCCAGCAGCTCCCATAGCGGGAACTACAATGAGCAGTTCTTC
TRBV6-5	TRBD1	.	TRBJ1-1	CASSYSTGAGGTEAFF	TGTGCCAGCAGTTACTCGACAGGGGCAGGGGGGACTGAAGCTTTCTTT
TRBV6-1	TRBD1	.	TRBJ2-5	CASSDLPGTGGETQYF	TGTGCCAGCAGTGATCTTCCCGGGACAGGGGGGGAGACCCAGTACTTC
TRBV27	.	.	TRBJ1-6	CASSTYREYGPLHF	TGTGCCAGCAGTACCTACCGGGAATATGGACCCCTCCACTTT
TRBV5-5	TRBD1	.	TRBJ2-7	CASSLVGQAYYEQYF	TGTGCCAGCAGCTTGGTAGGACAGGCCTACTACGAGCAGTACTTC
TRBV19	.	once	TRBJ1-1	CASSRYPGEAFF	TGTGCCAGTAGTCGTTATCCGGGGGAAGCTTTCTTT
TRBV15	TRBD1	once	TRBJ2-3	CATSRDPGTGWTDTQYF	TGTGCCACCAGCAGAGACCCGGGGACAGGGTGGACAGATACGCAGTATTTT
TRBV29-1	.	.	TRBJ2-4	CSVVGPINIQYF	TGCAGCGTGGTGGGACCGATAAACATTCAGTACTTC
TRBV28	TRBD2	once	TRBJ2-7	CASSFLRGSYEQYF	TGTGCCAGCAGTTTTTTGCGGGGGTCCTACGAGCAGTACTTC
TRBV30	.	.	TRBJ1-4	CAWSGTGPFPLRLFF	TGTGCCTGGAGTGGCACCGGCCCCTTCCCCCTTAGATTGTTTTTT
TRBV9	TRBD2	.	TRBJ2-3	CASSEGTRIARSWADTQYF	TGTGCCAGCAGCGAGGGGACTAGGATAGCGAGGAGTTGGGCAGATACGCAGTATTTT
TRBV28	.	.	TRBJ2-7	CASSPDSDFYEQYF	TGTGCCAGCAGTCCGGATTCCGACTTCTACGAGCAGTACTTC
TRBV5-5	TRBD1	.	TRBJ2-1	CASSLGQGINEQFF	TGTGCCAGCAGCTTGGGACAGGGGATCAATGAGCAGTTCTTC
TRBV27	.	once	TRBJ2-1	CASDLQVTYNEQFF	TGTGCCAGCGATCTACAGGTTACCTACAATGAGCAGTTCTTC
TRBV11-2	.	.	TRBJ1-6	CASSSPRSRTHSPLHF	TGTGCCAGCAGCTCACCCCGTTCCCGAACACATTCACCCCTCCACTTT
TRBV30	.	.	TRBJ1-1	CAWSPWGTRETEAFF	TGTGCCTGGAGTCCGTGGGGGACGAGGGAAACTGAAGCTTTCTTT
TRBV5-1	TRBD2	.	TRBJ2-1	CASSLSTSGGPPPGNEQFF	TGCGCCAGCAGCCTGTCAACTAGCGGGGGCCCACCACCTGGAAATGAGCAGTTCTTC
TRBV2	.	.	TRBJ2-5	CASSVEGSKETQYF	TGTGCCAGCAGTGTGGAAGGATCCAAAGAGACCCAGTACTTC
TRBV7-9	TRBD1	.	TRBJ2-7	CASSPPHRGPREQYF	TGTGCCAGCAGCCCCCCTCACAGGGGCCCTAGGGAGCAGTACTTC
TRBV6-1	TRBD1	.	TRBJ1-2	CASSEYRQGNYGYTF	TGTGCCAGCAGTGAATATCGACAGGGGAACTATGGCTACACCTTC
TRBV10-1	.	.	TRBJ1-2	CARVIYGMVYNYGYTF	TGCGCCAGGGTTATTTATGGGATGGTTTATAACTATGGCTACACCTTC
TRBV6-6	TRBD2	.	TRBJ2-7	CASLFEAGAYEQYF	TGTGCCAGCCTATTCGAGGCGGGGGCCTACGAGCAGTACTTC
TRBV13	.	.	TRBJ2-3	CASSPDVGGSTDTQYF	TGTGCCAGCAGCCCAGACGTGGGGGGTAGCACAGATACGCAGTATTTT
TRBV2	TRBD2	once	TRBJ2-3	CASSEEGSGLRTDTQYF	TGTGCCAGCAGTGAAGAGGGTAGCGGGCTACGCACAGATACGCAGTATTTT
TRBV19	.	.	TRBJ2-7	CASRKGGRRPGEQYF	TGTGCCAGTAGGAAGGGGGGGCGACGTCCCGGGGAGCAGTACTTC
TRBV6-4	TRBD2	.	TRBJ2-1	CASSHSGGDYNEQFF	TGTGCCAGCAGCCATAGCGGGGGGGATTACAATGAGCAGTTCTTC
TRBV4-1	.	.	TRBJ1-2	CASSPHREHYGYTF	TGCGCCAGCAGCCCCCACAGGGAACACTATGGCTACACCTTC
TRBV7-9	.	.	TRBJ1-2	CASSLEKGGYTF	TGTGCCAGCAGCTTAGAGAAGGGTGGCTACACCTTC
TRBV4-1	TRBD1	.	TRBJ1-5	CASSQAGGSNQPQHF	TGCGCCAGCAGCCAAGCAGGGGGGAGCAATCAGCCCCAGCATTTT
TRBV5-5	.	.	TRBJ1-4	CASSEEPDFPRDEKLFF	TGTGCCAGCAGCGAAGAGCCGGACTTCCCGCGGGATGAAAAACTGTTTTTT
TRBV19	.	.	TRBJ2-1	CASSIVGGGLSYNEQFF	TGTGCCAGTAGTATAGTTGGGGGGGGCCTCTCCTACAATGAGCAGTTCTTC
TRBV14	.	.	TRBJ1-1	CASSRFRGSTEAFF	TGTGCCAGCAGCCGTTTTAGGGGGAGCACTGAAGCTTTCTTT
TRBV4-3	TRBD2	.	TRBJ2-1	CASSQDPLAGVAYNEQFF	TGCGCCAGCAGCCAAGATCCACTAGCGGGGGTGGCCTACAATGAGCAGTTCTTC
TRBV7-8	.	once	TRBJ2-1	CASSIVESFAAYNEQFF	TGTGCCAGCAGCATTGTAGAATCTTTCGCTGCTTACAATGAGCAGTTCTTC
TRBV18	.	.	TRBJ1-1	CASSDFDRIEAFF	TGTGCCAGCTCAGACTTCGACAGGATCGAAGCTTTCTTT
TRBV7-2	.	.	TRBJ1-1	CASSYWGGQNTEAFF	TGTGCCAGCAGCTACTGGGGGGGACAGAACACTGAAGCTTTCTTT
TRBV12-5	.	.	TRBJ2-3	CASGLPGRPRGTDTQYF	TGTGCTAGTGGTTTGCCGGGTAGGCCCCGGGGCACAGATACGCAGTATTTT
TRBV5-4	.	.	TRBJ1-3	CASSLRPDSPVPGNTIYF	TGTGCCAGCAGCTTGCGGCCAGATTCTCCCGTACCCGGAAACACCATATATTTT
TRBV6-4	.	.	TRBJ2-3	CASSDNTDTQYF	TGTGCCAGCAGTGACAACACAGATACGCAGTATTTT
TRBV4-1	TRBD1	once	TRBJ2-7	CASSRQGEQYF	TGCGCCAGCAGCCGACAGGGCGAGCAGTACTTC
TRBV4-1	TRBD1	.	TRBJ2-1	CASSQGTPGQGNEQFF	TGCGCCAGCAGCCAAGGAACTCCGGGACAGGGGAATGAGCAGTTCTTC